These 9 T cell receptor beta chains share one sample of origin, sequenced in a study of blood T cell repertoires in COVID-19. Assay: immunoSEQ multiplex PCR; the TCRdb copy retains only in-frame clones and omits some. The table lists hundreds of thousands of clones, around 80% of them singletons. The sample taken for sequencing was PBMCs or T cells enriched from blood (not recorded which). The receptors stem from a woman between 40 and 55 years old with acute COVID-19.

The rearrangement uses TRBV9 and TRBJ1-2, with 7 bases that match TRBD1. CDR3 size: 16 residues. Looked up from germline, CDR1 is SGDLS and CDR2 is YYNGEE. V shed 2 bases and J 6 bases; nucleotides not matched to a gene: 13. CDR3 residues: CASSVLDRVGLNGYTF. Written as DNA, the CDR3 is TGTGCCAGCAGCGTTCTCGACAGGGTTGGATTAAATGGCTACACCTTC.

The chain is built from TRBV4-1 and TRBJ2-5; a possible D gene is TRBD2 (6 bases). CDR1 MGHRA and CDR2 YSYEKL come from the germline V gene. V was cut by 1 base and J by 4 bases, with 16 bases left in between. The CDR3 totals 16 residues. CDR3 sequence: CASSQAVGGRRETQYF. Written as DNA, the CDR3 is TGCGCCAGCAGCCAAGCGGTTGGAGGGCGAAGAGAGACCCAGTACTTC.

This clone was picked up a small number of times. The rearrangement uses TRBV2 and TRBJ1-2; D is perhaps TRBD1 (6 bases). In germline, CDR1 is SNHLY, CDR2 FYNNEI. The CDR3 covers 13 residues. Trimming left V 4 bases short and J 3 bases short, with 9 bases between. CDR3 region: CASSVSGDYGYTF. The CDR3 bases are TGTGCCAGCAGTGTATCAGGGGACTATGGCTACACCTTC. Based on the CDR3 plus reference TRBV2 and TRBJ1-2, the full variable domain is EPEVTQTPSHQVTQMGQEVILRCVPISNHLYFYWYRQILGQKVEFLVSFYNNEISEKSEIFDDQFSVERPDGSNFTLKIRSTKLEDSAMYFCASSVSGDYGYTFGSGTRLTVV.

The rearrangement uses TRBV14 and TRBJ2-2, with 9 positions matching TRBD1. In germline, CDR1 is SGHDN, CDR2 FVKESK. The ends lost 4 bases at V and 7 bases at J; junction bases unmatched: 4. CDR3 length equals 14 residues. DNA for the CDR3: TGTGCCAGCAGCCGAGACAGGGGGATCGGGGAGCTGTTTTTT. Its protein is CASSRDRGIGELFF.

J is TRBJ2-1 and V is TRBV7-3; 7 positions agree with TRBD1. CDR1 SGHTA and CDR2 FQGTGA come from the germline V gene. The trim removed 5 bases at V and 6 bases at J, leaving 4 bases unmatched. The CDR3 is 13 amino acids. The CDR3 loop is CASSETGSNEQFF. The CDR3 region has the DNA TGTGCCAGCAGCGAGACAGGGAGCAATGAGCAGTTCTTC.

V is TRBV23-1 and J is TRBJ2-7, with 9 nucleotides matching TRBD1. TRBV23-1 falls under the ORF class, with uncertain function. The CDR3 consists of 16 residues. V gave up 0 bases and J gave up 2 bases; unmatched junction bases: 5. Here the CDR3 reads CASSQSDRGPPYEQYF. The DNA of the CDR3 is TGCGCCAGCAGTCAATCGGACAGGGGCCCCCCCTACGAGCAGTACTTC.

The chain is built from TRBV19 and TRBJ2-7; tentatively, D is TRBD2 (6 bases). The V gene lost 4 bases and the J gene lost 1 base, with 11 bases spanning the gap. The V gene's germline CDR1 is LNHDA and CDR2 SQIVND (reference sequence). The CDR3 extends over 14 amino acids. CDR3 region: CASSTAGTSYEQYF. CDR3 DNA sequence: TGTGCCAGTAGTACCGCAGGGACTTCCTACGAGCAGTACTTC.

V and J are TRBV2 and TRBJ2-1, with 8 bases fitting TRBD2. Germline values: CDR1 SNHLY, CDR2 FYNNEI. J lost 2 bases, V lost 4 bases, and 7 bases had no gene match. This CDR3 contains 16 residues. CDR3 protein: CASSGLTSVAYNEQFF. The DNA for the CDR3 is TGTGCCAGCAGTGGACTGACTAGCGTAGCCTACAATGAGCAGTTCTTC.

Worth noting for this clone: One junction end does not reproduce the germline sequence, and a read error may be involved. The chain is built from TRBV28 and TRBJ2-4; TRBD2 agrees at 7 bases. Germline V gene data show CDR1 as MDHEN and CDR2 as SYDVKM. This CDR3 contains 14 residues. The CDR3 spells CASSPQGAGYPTDF. The CDR3 region has the DNA TGTGCCAGCAGTCCCCAGGGAGCGGGATACCCTACAGACTTC.